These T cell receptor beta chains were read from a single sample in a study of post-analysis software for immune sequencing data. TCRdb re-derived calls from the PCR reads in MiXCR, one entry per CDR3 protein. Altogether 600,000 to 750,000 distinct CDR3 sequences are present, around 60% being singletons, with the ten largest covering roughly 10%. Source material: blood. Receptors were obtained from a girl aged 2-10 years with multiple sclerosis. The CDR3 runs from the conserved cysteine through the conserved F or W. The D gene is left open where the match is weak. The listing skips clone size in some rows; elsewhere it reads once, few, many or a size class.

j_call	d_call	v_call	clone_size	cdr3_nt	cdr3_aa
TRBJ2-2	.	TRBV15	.	TGTGCCACCACGAGCCGTTACACCGGGGAGCGGTTTTTT	CATTSRYTGERFF
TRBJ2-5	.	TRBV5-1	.	TGCGCCAGCGGCCTACAGACAGACTTCCAAGAGACCCAGTACTTC	CASGLQTDFQETQYF
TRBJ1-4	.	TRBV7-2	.	TGTACCAGCAGCGGACGGACAGATGAAAAACTGTTTTTT	CTSSGRTDEKLFF
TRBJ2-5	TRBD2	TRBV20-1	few	TGCAGTGCTAGCGGGACTAGCGGGGAAGAGACCCAGTACTTC	CSASGTSGEETQYF
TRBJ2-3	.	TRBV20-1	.	TGCAGTGCTAGAGTGGGAATAGACGGCACAGATACGCAGTATTTT	CSARVGIDGTDTQYF
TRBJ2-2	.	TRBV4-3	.	TGCGCCAGCAGCCAAGATCGAGCCCTAAACACCGGGGAGCTGTTTTTT	CASSQDRALNTGELFF
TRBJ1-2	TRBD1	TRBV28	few	TGTGCCAGCATTCAGGGGGGGACCTATGGCTACACCTTC	CASIQGGTYGYTF
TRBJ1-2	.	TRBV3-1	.	TGTGCCAGCAGCCAAGGGCCCAATTCCCCTTATGGCTACACCTTC	CASSQGPNSPYGYTF
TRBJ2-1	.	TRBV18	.	TGTGCCAGCTCCCTCGGACAGAGGAATGAGCAGTTCTTC	CASSLGQRNEQFF
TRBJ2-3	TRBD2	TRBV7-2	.	TGTGCCAGCAGCTTGACGCTAGCGGGGGGTTCAGATACGCAGTATTTT	CASSLTLAGGSDTQYF
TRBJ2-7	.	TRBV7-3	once	TGTGCCAACAGGTTAGGACACAGCTACGAGCAGTACTTC	CANRLGHSYEQYF
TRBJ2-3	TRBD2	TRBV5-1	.	TGCGCCAGCAGCTTAGCGGGAGAATCGGCAGATACGCAGTATTTT	CASSLAGESADTQYF
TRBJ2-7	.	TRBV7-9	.	TGTGCCAGCAGCTTGGGGGGGCTGGCCTACGAGCAGTACTTC	CASSLGGLAYEQYF
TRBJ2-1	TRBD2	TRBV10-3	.	TGTGCCATCACTCCGACTGGGGCGGGAGAGCGGCCGAGCTCCTACAATGAGCAGTTCTTC	CAITPTGAGERPSSYNEQFF
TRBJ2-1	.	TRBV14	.	TGTGCCAGCAGCCAAGATATCGGGTACAATGAGCAGTTCTTC	CASSQDIGYNEQFF
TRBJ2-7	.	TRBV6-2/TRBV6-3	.	TGTGCCAGCAGTTATCATGCAGAACCCTACGAGCAGTACTTC	CASSYHAEPYEQYF
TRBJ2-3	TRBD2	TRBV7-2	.	TGTGCCAGCAGCTCCTTGGGACTAGCGGACCCCACAGATACGCAGTATTTT	CASSSLGLADPTDTQYF
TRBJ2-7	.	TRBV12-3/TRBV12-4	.	TGTGCCAGCAGTATCAGGCGCAAGCAGTACTTC	CASSIRRKQYF
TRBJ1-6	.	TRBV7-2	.	TGTGCCAGCAGCCACTGGACAGAGCTAAGGGGTTCGCCCCTCCACTTT	CASSHWTELRGSPLHF
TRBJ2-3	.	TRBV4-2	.	TGTACCAGCAGCCCTAAGCTGGGGGATACGCAGTATTTT	CTSSPKLGDTQYF
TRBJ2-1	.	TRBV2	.	TGTGCCACTACAACCTCAGGCGTCGACAATGAGCAGTTCTTC	CATTTSGVDNEQFF
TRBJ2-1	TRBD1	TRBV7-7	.	TGTGCTAGCAGCTTAGGGGACAGGGGGCTCAATGAGCAGTGCTTC	CASSLGDRGLNEQCF
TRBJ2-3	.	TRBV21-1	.	TGTGCCAGCAGCAAAGCGGTCCTTCGGGGTGTGGGGACTAGCGGGAAACGGGGAGATACGCAGTATTTT	CASSKAVLRGVGTSGKRGDTQYF
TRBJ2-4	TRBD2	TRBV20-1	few	TGCAGTGCCCCCCTAGCGGGAGGGAAAAACATTCAGTACTTC	CSAPLAGGKNIQYF
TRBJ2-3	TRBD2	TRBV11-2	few	TGTGCCAGCAGCTCGATAGCGGGAGGAGGTACAGATACGCAGTATTTT	CASSSIAGGGTDTQYF
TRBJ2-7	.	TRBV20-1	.	TGCAGTGCTAACCCCCTAGGGAACGAGCAGTACTTC	CSANPLGNEQYF
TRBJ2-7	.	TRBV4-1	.	TGCGCCAGCAGCCAAGGGCCCAGACAGACTCTTCAGCGACAGCAGTACTTC	CASSQGPRQTLQRQQYF
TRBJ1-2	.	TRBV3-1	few	TGTGCCAGCAGCCAAGGCGTCAGGGTCTATGGCTACACCTTC	CASSQGVRVYGYTF
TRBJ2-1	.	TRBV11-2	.	TGTGCCAGCAGCCCCCGGGCGGGGCTGAGCTCCTACAATGAGCAGTTCTTC	CASSPRAGLSSYNEQFF
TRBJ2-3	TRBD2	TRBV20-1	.	TGCAGTGCCCCCGGGACCGGGACTAAGCAGTATTTT	CSAPGTGTKQYF
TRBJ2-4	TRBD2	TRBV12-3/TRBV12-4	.	TGTGCCAGCAGTATGGGACTAGCTTTGGAGTACTTC	CASSMGLALEYF
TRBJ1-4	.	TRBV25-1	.	TGTGCTGCGGCAGGGTATGAAAAACTGTTTTTT	CAAAGYEKLFF
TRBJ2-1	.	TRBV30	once	TGTGCCCGGAGTGTACGTCGCTCAAATGAGCAGTTCTTC	CARSVRRSNEQFF
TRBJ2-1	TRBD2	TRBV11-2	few	TGTGCCAGCAGCTTAACGAATCTAGCGGGGGGACCATCCTACAATGAGCAGTTCTTC	CASSLTNLAGGPSYNEQFF
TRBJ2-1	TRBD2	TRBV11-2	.	TGTGCCAGCAGCTTAGACGTGATAGTACTAGCGGTCCCCAATGAGCAGTTCTTC	CASSLDVIVLAVPNEQFF
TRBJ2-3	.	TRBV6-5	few	TGTGCCAGCAGTACCGGGACCATCACAGATACGCAGTATTTT	CASSTGTITDTQYF
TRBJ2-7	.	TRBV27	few	TGTGCCAGCAGTTTCGCCCCTAGGAAAAACTACGAGCAGTACTTC	CASSFAPRKNYEQYF
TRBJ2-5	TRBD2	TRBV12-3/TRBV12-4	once	TGTGCCAGCAGCCGGACTAGTTTGAGCGAGACCCAGTACTTC	CASSRTSLSETQYF
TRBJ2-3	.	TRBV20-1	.	TGCAGTGCTAGTGGGGGCGAGCTTCCAGATACGCAGTATTTT	CSASGGELPDTQYF
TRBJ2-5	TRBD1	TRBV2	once	TGTGCCAGCAGGGAAACAGGGGTCGGGGAGACCCAGTACTTC	CASRETGVGETQYF
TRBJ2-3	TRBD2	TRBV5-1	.	TGCGCCAGCAGCTCGGGACTAGCGGGAGGGCCAGATACGCAGTATTTT	CASSSGLAGGPDTQYF